The rows below give T cell receptor beta chains drawn from one sample of a study of blood T cell repertoires in COVID-19. TCRdb's copy holds only in-frame clones and misses some; the assay was immunoSEQ multiplex PCR. The sample holds a few hundred thousand clones; 89% are singletons and the top ten take approximately 0.85%. The sample comprised peripheral blood. These receptors originate from a woman in her forties who had recovered from COVID-19. The CDR3 runs from the conserved cysteine through the conserved F or W. The D gene is left open where the match is weak. Not every row has a clone size; where given, it reads once, few, many or a size class.

D: -; size: few; V: TRBV3-1/TRBV3-2; J: TRBJ1-1; CDR3: CASSTPGGGTEAFF; DNA: TGTGCCAGCAGCACCCCGGGGGGAGGGACTGAAGCTTTCTTT
D: -; size: -; V: TRBV24-1; J: TRBJ2-2; CDR3: CATSAYGELFF; DNA: TGTGCCACCAGTGCCTACGGGGAGCTGTTTTTT
D: TRBD1; size: few; V: TRBV2; J: TRBJ1-1; CDR3: CASSEARTGVRNTEAFF; DNA: TGTGCCAGCAGTGAAGCAAGAACAGGGGTAAGGAACACTGAAGCTTTCTTT
D: -; size: -; V: TRBV4-1; J: TRBJ1-6; CDR3: CASSHNSGRSPLHF; DNA: TGCGCCAGCAGCCATAATAGCGGTCGCTCACCCCTCCACTTT
D: -; size: few; V: TRBV2; J: TRBJ2-2; CDR3: CASSVDTGELFF; DNA: TGTGCCAGCAGTGTAGATACCGGGGAGCTGTTTTTT
D: -; size: -; V: TRBV2; J: TRBJ2-7; CDR3: CASSPFLSYEQYF; DNA: TGTGCCAGCAGTCCGTTCCTTTCCTACGAGCAGTACTTC
D: TRBD2; size: -; V: TRBV6-6; J: TRBJ2-1; CDR3: CASSSRTSGEYNEQFF; DNA: TGTGCCAGCAGTTCCCGGACTAGCGGAGAATACAATGAGCAGTTCTTC
D: -; size: -; V: TRBV5-1; J: TRBJ1-1; CDR3: CASSLTHLNTEAFF; DNA: TGCGCCAGCAGCTTGACGCACTTGAACACTGAAGCTTTCTTT
D: -; size: -; V: TRBV30; J: TRBJ2-5; CDR3: CAWSPGVQETQYF; DNA: TGTGCCTGGAGTCCGGGGGTCCAAGAGACCCAGTACTTC
D: -; size: few; V: TRBV6-5; J: TRBJ2-7; CDR3: CASSQGGYEQYF; DNA: TGTGCCAGCAGCCAGGGAGGATACGAGCAGTACTTC
D: -; size: -; V: TRBV2; J: TRBJ2-7; CDR3: CASSDYPSSYEQYF; DNA: TGTGCCAGCAGTGACTACCCGAGCTCCTACGAGCAGTACTTC
D: TRBD2; size: -; V: TRBV27; J: TRBJ2-5; CDR3: CASRGGGLAGVMGETQYF; DNA: TGTGCCAGCAGAGGGGGTGGGCTAGCGGGAGTAATGGGAGAGACCCAGTACTTC
D: -; size: once; V: TRBV3-1/TRBV3-2; J: TRBJ2-1; CDR3: CASSQGLELYNEQFF; DNA: TGTGCCAGCAGCCAAGGGCTAGAACTCTACAATGAGCAGTTCTTC
D: -; size: -; V: TRBV7-9; J: TRBJ2-3; CDR3: CASSPLLGPDTQYF; DNA: TGTGCCAGCAGCCCTTTACTCGGTCCAGATACGCAGTATTTT
D: -; size: -; V: TRBV11-3; J: TRBJ2-3; CDR3: CASGPRADTQYF; DNA: TGTGCCAGCGGCCCCCGGGCAGATACGCAGTATTTT
D: -; size: -; V: TRBV12-3/TRBV12-4; J: TRBJ2-3; CDR3: CASSSPSDTQYF; DNA: TGTGCCAGCAGTTCCCCCTCAGATACGCAGTATTTT
D: TRBD1; size: -; V: TRBV2; J: TRBJ2-3; CDR3: CASRWDRGTDTQYF; DNA: TGTGCCAGCAGATGGGACAGGGGCACAGATACGCAGTATTTT
D: -; size: -; V: TRBV2; J: TRBJ2-7; CDR3: CASSVGRDEQYF; DNA: TGTGCCAGCAGTGTAGGCAGGGACGAGCAGTACTTC
D: -; size: -; V: TRBV15; J: TRBJ1-3; CDR3: CATKMSSGNTIYF; DNA: TGTGCCACAAAGATGAGCTCTGGAAACACCATATATTTT
D: -; size: once; V: TRBV3-1/TRBV3-2; J: TRBJ2-7; CDR3: CASSQAENSYEQYF; DNA: TGTGCCAGCAGCCAAGCGGAGAACTCCTACGAGCAGTACTTC
D: -; size: many; V: TRBV7-9; J: TRBJ2-3; CDR3: CASSPGRGPGGTDTQYF; DNA: TGTGCCAGCAGCCCCGGGCGCGGCCCTGGGGGGACAGATACGCAGTATTTT
D: TRBD2; size: -; V: TRBV27; J: TRBJ2-1; CDR3: CASTRLAAPRWDEQFF; DNA: TGTGCCAGCACCAGACTAGCGGCCCCCCGTTGGGATGAGCAGTTCTTC